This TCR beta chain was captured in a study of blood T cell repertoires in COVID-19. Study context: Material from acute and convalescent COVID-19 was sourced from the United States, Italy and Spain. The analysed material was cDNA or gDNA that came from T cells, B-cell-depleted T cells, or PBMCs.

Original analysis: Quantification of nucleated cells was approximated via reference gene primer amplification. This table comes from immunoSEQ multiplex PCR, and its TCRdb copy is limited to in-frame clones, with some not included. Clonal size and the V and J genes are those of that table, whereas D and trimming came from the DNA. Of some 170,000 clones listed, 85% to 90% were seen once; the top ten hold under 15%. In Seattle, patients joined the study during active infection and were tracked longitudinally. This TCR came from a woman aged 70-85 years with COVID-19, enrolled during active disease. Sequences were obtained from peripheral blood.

The chain's CDR3 is CASSLMGSGQGFQPQHF. CDR3 nucleotide sequence: TGTGCCAGCAGTTTGATGGGCTCGGGACAGGGGTTTCAGCCCCAGCATTTT. The gene calls are TRBV27 and TRBJ1-5, with 10 positions matching TRBD1. The length of the CDR3 is 17 residues. V lost 3 bases and J lost 6; bases outside the gene matches: 11. The germline CDR1 and CDR2 sequences are MNHEY and SMNVEV (reference sequence).